This is a list of T cell receptor beta chains from one sample in a study of cytomegalovirus exposure and HLA in healthy donors. Profiled with immunoSEQ multiplex PCR; TCRdb holds only in-frame clones, not every one. Of 120,000 or so clones listed, about three quarters are singletons. What was sequenced was PBMCs. These receptors were collected from a woman between 35 and 50 years old in good health and CMV-seropositive. Each CDR3 is given with its conserved first and last residue. Fields, in order: D gene, clone size, V gene, J gene, CDR3 DNA, CDR3 protein. A D gene is named only where the DNA matches it firmly. The size of a clone is reported for some rows only, either as once, few or many, or as a class for expanded clones.

TRBD1,.,TRBV9,TRBJ2-3,TGTGCCAGCAGCGTTATAGGACAGGGGACGGCAGATACGCAGTATTTT,CASSVIGQGTADTQYF
.,once,TRBV19,TRBJ1-6,TGTGCCAGTAGTGAACAGGAGAATTCACCCCTCCACTTT,CASSEQENSPLHF
.,.,TRBV9,TRBJ1-1,TGTGCCAGCAGCGTAGGAGGGTTTCTGAACACTGAAGCTTTCTTT,CASSVGGFLNTEAFF
TRBD2,.,TRBV5-4,TRBJ2-7,TGTGCCAGCAGCTCCCCACCGGGACTAGCTGCCTCCTACGAGCAGTACTTC,CASSSPPGLAASYEQYF
TRBD2,.,TRBV30,TRBJ2-4,TGTGCCTGGCGGGGGGGAGCCAAAAACATTCAGTACTTC,CAWRGGAKNIQYF
TRBD2,.,TRBV5-1,TRBJ2-7,TGCGCCAGCAGCTTGGCCGGGGTAGCGGGGACCTACGAGCAGTACTTC,CASSLAGVAGTYEQYF
.,.,TRBV10-2,TRBJ2-4,TGCGCCAGCAGTGAGTTCCCCAGGAACATTCAGTACTTC,CASSEFPRNIQYF
.,.,TRBV30,TRBJ1-1,TGTGCCTGGACCGCATGGCCTAGGCACACTGAAGCTTTCTTT,CAWTAWPRHTEAFF
.,.,TRBV12-5,TRBJ1-6,TGTGCTAGTGGTTTAGGGCTGACGGGATCACCCCTCCACTTT,CASGLGLTGSPLHF
.,.,TRBV6-5,TRBJ2-5,TGTGCCAGCAGTTCCCAGACTGTTAGGGGGGAGACCCAGTACTTC,CASSSQTVRGETQYF
.,.,TRBV28,TRBJ1-3,TGTGCCAGCAGTTCCCCCGTTGCAGGCTCTGGAAACACCATATATTTT,CASSSPVAGSGNTIYF
TRBD1,.,TRBV18,TRBJ1-1,TGTGCCAGCTCAGGGACAGGGATTGAGGCTTTCTTT,CASSGTGIEAFF
TRBD2,.,TRBV9,TRBJ2-7,TGTGCCAGCAGCCGTTTGGGACTAGCGGACCTTTACGAGCAGTACTTC,CASSRLGLADLYEQYF
.,.,TRBV10-3,TRBJ2-3,TGTGCCACCATGGGAGGAGATACGCAGTATTTT,CATMGGDTQYF
.,.,TRBV6-5,TRBJ1-4,TGTGCCAGCAGTTACTCCTGGCGGGTCGGGGAAAAACTGTTTTTT,CASSYSWRVGEKLFF
TRBD2,once,TRBV15,TRBJ2-3,TGTGCCACCAGCAGAGGACTAGCGGGGGGTTACGATACGCAGTATTTT,CATSRGLAGGYDTQYF
.,.,TRBV5-4,TRBJ1-5,TGTGCCAGCAGCTCGGGTAGAGGTCAGCCCCAGCATTTT,CASSSGRGQPQHF
.,few,TRBV4-3,TRBJ1-6,TGCGCCAGCAGCCGCCTACAGGGCGATAATTCACCCCTCCACTTT,CASSRLQGDNSPLHF
TRBD2,.,TRBV5-4,TRBJ2-3,TGTGCCAGCAGCCCGAGGACTAGCGGGAGGGCGAATACGCAGTATTTT,CASSPRTSGRANTQYF
.,.,TRBV14,TRBJ1-1,TGTGCCAGCAGCCAAGAGTTCACAGGGAACACTGAAGCTTTCTTT,CASSQEFTGNTEAFF
.,few,TRBV10-3,TRBJ1-6,TGTGCCATCAGCTCAGGGGATTCACCCCTCCACTTT,CAISSGDSPLHF
TRBD1,.,TRBV6-1,TRBJ2-1,TGTGCCAGCAGTCGGGACAGGGGAGTAGGTGAGCAGTTCTTC,CASSRDRGVGEQFF
.,.,TRBV5-1,TRBJ2-7,TGCGCCAGCAGCCCAATGGACTCGTACGAGCAGTACTTC,CASSPMDSYEQYF
.,.,TRBV25-1,TRBJ1-2,TGTGCCAGCATTCTAGGGGCCCCTAACTATGGCTACACCTTC,CASILGAPNYGYTF
.,.,TRBV19,TRBJ2-7,TGTGCCAGTAGTATTTCTAGCGAGCAGTACTTC,CASSISSEQYF
TRBD1,.,TRBV9,TRBJ2-5,TGTGCCAGCAGCGGGCAACCGGGACAGCAAGAGACCCAGTACTTC,CASSGQPGQQETQYF
.,.,TRBV2,TRBJ2-3,TGTGCCAGCCACTCCACAGATACGCAGTATTTT,CASHSTDTQYF
.,.,TRBV15,TRBJ2-3,TGTGCCACCAGCACATTCTCGACTCCTTCGGGGACAGATACGCAGTATTTT,CATSTFSTPSGTDTQYF
.,.,TRBV4-1,TRBJ2-7,TGCGCCAGCAGCCAAGAAGGAGGAGCCACCTACGAGCAGTACTTC,CASSQEGGATYEQYF
TRBD1,.,TRBV19,TRBJ1-5,TGTGCCAGTAGCACCCGGACAGGGGGCGGGAATCAGCCCCAGCATTTT,CASSTRTGGGNQPQHF
TRBD2,.,TRBV7-9,TRBJ2-5,TGTGCCAGCAGCCCCCGCGGACTAGCGGGGAACCAAGAGGCCCAGTACTTC,CASSPRGLAGNQEAQYF
.,.,TRBV6-5,TRBJ1-2,TGTGCCAGCGGTCCCGGCGGGGGCACAAGCTACACCTTC,CASGPGGGTSYTF
.,.,TRBV9,TRBJ2-3,TGTGCCAGCAGCGTAGGCACATCTAGCACAGATACGCAGTATTTT,CASSVGTSSTDTQYF
TRBD2,.,TRBV6-5,TRBJ2-1,TGTGCCAGCAGTTCTTCTTCTAGCGGGGGGAACAATGAGCAGTTCTTC,CASSSSSSGGNNEQFF
.,.,TRBV23-1,TRBJ1-1,TGCGCCAGCAGTCAAAAGGATGGAGAGTTGGCTTTCTTT,CASSQKDGELAFF
.,once,TRBV27,TRBJ1-1,TGTGCCAGCAGTTTCCTCTTACCCGGGACATTCAAAGAGAACACTGAAGCTTTCTTT,CASSFLLPGTFKENTEAFF
.,.,TRBV13,TRBJ2-5,TGTGCCAGCAGCAAAATTGACACTAGGGAGACCCAGTACTTC,CASSKIDTRETQYF
.,.,TRBV5-1,TRBJ1-5,TGCGCCAGCAGCTTGGCGGGGGGGAGCAATCAGCCCCAGCATTTT,CASSLAGGSNQPQHF
.,few,TRBV4-1,TRBJ2-1,TGCGCCAGCAGCCAAGACAGGGTAGGAAATGAGCAGTTCTTC,CASSQDRVGNEQFF
TRBD1,.,TRBV2,TRBJ1-5,TGTGCCAGCAGTGCACAGGGGATGAGCAATCAGCCCCAGCATTTT,CASSAQGMSNQPQHF
TRBD2,.,TRBV7-2,TRBJ2-1,TGTGCCAGCAGCGGGACTAGCGGGATATACAATGAGCAGTTCTTC,CASSGTSGIYNEQFF
TRBD1,.,TRBV5-4,TRBJ2-5,TGTGCCAGCAGCTCGGGGACAGGGGAGGAGACCCAGTACTTC,CASSSGTGEETQYF
.,once,TRBV4-3,TRBJ2-1,TGCGCCAGCAGCCAAGAACCATTTGTGGGGGCGTACAATGAGCAGTTCTTC,CASSQEPFVGAYNEQFF
.,few,TRBV14,TRBJ1-4,TGTGCCAGCAGCCAAGATCAGGGTGAAAAACTGTTTTTT,CASSQDQGEKLFF
TRBD1,.,TRBV5-1,TRBJ1-1,TGCGCCAGCAGCATACGAGCCCAGGGGGCGGGAACTGAAGCTTTCTTT,CASSIRAQGAGTEAFF
TRBD1,.,TRBV5-6,TRBJ1-1,TGTGCCAGCAGCCTTCAGGACAGGGTGAACACTGAAGCTTTCTTT,CASSLQDRVNTEAFF
.,.,TRBV29-1,TRBJ1-2,TGCAGCGTGACCGACAGGAATACCTATGGCTACACCTTC,CSVTDRNTYGYTF
TRBD2,.,TRBV2,TRBJ2-1,TGTGCCAGCACCGAGGTCACTAGCGGTTACAATGAGCAGTTCTTC,CASTEVTSGYNEQFF
.,.,TRBV5-6,TRBJ1-5,TGTGCCAGCAGCTTGGGGTTCGGTCAGCCCCAGCATTTT,CASSLGFGQPQHF
.,.,TRBV14,TRBJ2-2,TGTGCCAGCAGCCGCCCCCAGGGTCGGCCCGGGGAGCTGTTTTTT,CASSRPQGRPGELFF
.,.,TRBV11-2,TRBJ1-1,TGTGCCAGCACCCGACAGACCACAAAAGCTTTCTTT,CASTRQTTKAFF
TRBD1,.,TRBV19,TRBJ1-1,TGTGCCAGTAGCTATATAGGACAGGGTCCGAACACTGAAGCTTTCTTT,CASSYIGQGPNTEAFF
TRBD2,.,TRBV6-4,TRBJ2-3,TGTGCCAGCAGCGGGAGCGGGAGTGGGCGAGATACGCAGTATTTT,CASSGSGSGRDTQYF
.,.,TRBV27,TRBJ2-2,TGTGCCAGCACCTCATCAGGCAACACCGGGGAGCTGTTTTTT,CASTSSGNTGELFF